Listed below are T cell receptor beta chains from one sample, sequenced in a study of blood T cell repertoires in COVID-19. Profiled with immunoSEQ multiplex PCR; TCRdb holds only in-frame clones, not every one. The sample carries some 96,000 clones, over 75% recorded once. The sequenced sample was peripheral blood. The receptors shown here come from a human donor in a cohort sampled during active COVID-19. The CDR3 runs from the conserved cysteine through the conserved F or W. Each record gives: clone size, J gene, V gene, CDR3 length, D gene, CDR3 DNA, CDR3 protein. D genes are given only for firm matches. The size of a clone is reported for some rows only, either as once, few or many, or as a class for expanded clones.

>.|TRBJ2-3|TRBV12-3/TRBV12-4|13|.
TGTGCCAGCAGTCCCATCCACACAGATACGCAGTATTTT
CASSPIHTDTQYF
>.|TRBJ2-1|TRBV5-1|16|TRBD1
TGCGCCAGCAGCAGGGCGGGACAGGGCTCCTACAATGAGCAGTTCTTC
CASSRAGQGSYNEQFF
>.|TRBJ2-7|TRBV18|14|TRBD2
TGTGCCAGCTCACCTCTCAGCGGGGGGACCGAGCAGTACTTC
CASSPLSGGTEQYF
>.|TRBJ2-5|TRBV11-2|18|.
TGTGCCAGCAGCTCCGGCGGGATGGGGGGGGGCATCGAAGAGACCCAGTACTTC
CASSSGGMGGGIEETQYF
>few|TRBJ2-1|TRBV7-2|16|TRBD2
TGTGCCAGCAGCCCACTTTTTAGCGGGGGGTCCAATGAGCAGTTCTTC
CASSPLFSGGSNEQFF
>.|TRBJ2-2|TRBV27|12|.
TGTGCCAGCAGTCCCGACACCGGGGAGCTGTTTTTT
CASSPDTGELFF
>.|TRBJ2-7|TRBV4-1|15|TRBD1
TGCGCCAGCAGCCGCCTGACAGGGGGCCGGAACGAGCAGTACTTC
CASSRLTGGRNEQYF
>.|TRBJ1-1|TRBV20-1|8|.
TGCAGTGCTAAAGGTCGGAGCTTT
CSAKGRSF
>.|TRBJ1-1|TRBV18|17|.
TGTGCCAGCTCACCATCAACAGGGTCAGTCGGGGGGACTGAAGCTTTCTTT
CASSPSTGSVGGTEAFF
>.|TRBJ2-5|TRBV10-3|14|TRBD2
TGTGCCACGCGGGGTAGCGGGGGGGGAGAGACCCAGTACTTC
CATRGSGGGETQYF
>.|TRBJ1-5|TRBV10-3|13|.
TGTGCCATACAGGAATATAGCAATCAGCCCCAGCATTTT
CAIQEYSNQPQHF
>.|TRBJ1-1|TRBV19|14|.
TGTGCCAGTACCTCAGGTTTTGTGAACACTGAAGCTTTCTTT
CASTSGFVNTEAFF
>.|TRBJ1-2|TRBV5-1|15|TRBD1
TGCGCCAGCAGCCCTGCGGGACAGGGACACTATGGCTACACCTTC
CASSPAGQGHYGYTF
>.|TRBJ2-5|TRBV11-3|15|TRBD2
TGTGCCAGCAGCTTAGGGGTTAGCGGGGAGGAGACCCAGTACTTC
CASSLGVSGEETQYF
>few|TRBJ1-3|TRBV15|14|TRBD1
TGTGCCACCAGAATGAGGGGGCAAGGAAACACCATATATTTT
CATRMRGQGNTIYF
>.|TRBJ2-7|TRBV18|16|.
TGTGCCAGCTCACTGCAGGGGCCCGAGAGCTCCTACGAGCAGTACTTC
CASSLQGPESSYEQYF
>few|TRBJ1-2|TRBV7-2|17|TRBD1
TGTGCCAGCAGCTTAGCTGGACAGGGGGCTGCTAACTATGGCTACACCTTC
CASSLAGQGAANYGYTF
>.|TRBJ2-6|TRBV7-9|14|.
TGTGCCAGCAGCCCTAATGGGGGGACAGACGTCCTGACTTTC
CASSPNGGTDVLTF
>once|TRBJ2-1|TRBV4-3|16|.
TGCGCCAGCAGCCAAGATTCGACCGACTACTACAATGAGCAGTTCTTC
CASSQDSTDYYNEQFF
>.|TRBJ2-3|TRBV5-4|13|.
TGTGCCAGCAGCATTGGCGGTACAGATACGCAGTATTTT
CASSIGGTDTQYF
>.|TRBJ1-1|TRBV18|14|.
TGTGCCAGCTCACCGAGAGGGGGTGACACTGAAGCTTTCTTT
CASSPRGGDTEAFF
>.|TRBJ2-7|TRBV6-6|13|.
TGTGCCAGCGCCCGGGAGACGGGTACCGAGCAGTACTTC
CASARETGTEQYF
>once|TRBJ2-3|TRBV5-1|16|TRBD1
TGCGCCAGCAGCTCAGGGCAAGGGGGCGCATCAGATACGCAGTATTTT
CASSSGQGGASDTQYF